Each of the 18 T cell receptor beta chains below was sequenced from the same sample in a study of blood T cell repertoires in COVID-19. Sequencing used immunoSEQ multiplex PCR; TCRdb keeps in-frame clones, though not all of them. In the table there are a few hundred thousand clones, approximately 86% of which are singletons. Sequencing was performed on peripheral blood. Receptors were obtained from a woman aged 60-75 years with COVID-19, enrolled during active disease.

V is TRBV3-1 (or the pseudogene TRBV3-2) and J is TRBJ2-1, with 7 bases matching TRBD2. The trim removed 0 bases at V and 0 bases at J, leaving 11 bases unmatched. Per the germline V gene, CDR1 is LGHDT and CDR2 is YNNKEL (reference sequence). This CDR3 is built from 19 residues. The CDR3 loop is CASSQEEVAGWSSYNEQFF. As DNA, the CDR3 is TGTGCCAGCAGCCAAGAGGAAGTAGCGGGCTGGAGCTCCTACAATGAGCAGTTCTTC.

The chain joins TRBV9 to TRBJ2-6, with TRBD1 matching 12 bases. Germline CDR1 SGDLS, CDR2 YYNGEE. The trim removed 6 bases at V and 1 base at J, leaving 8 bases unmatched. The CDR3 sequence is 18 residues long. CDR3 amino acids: CASTPRGQGASGANVLTF. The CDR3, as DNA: TGTGCCAGCACCCCCAGGGGACAGGGGGCTTCTGGGGCCAACGTCCTGACTTTC.

CDR3 nucleotides: TGCGCCAGCAGTGACCAGGGGGACACTGAAGCTTTCTTT. Amino acid sequence: CASSDQGDTEAFF. This chain links TRBV10-1 with TRBJ1-1; 7 positions match TRBD1. J lost 3 bases, V lost 3 bases, and 1 base had no gene match. The length of the CDR3 is 13 residues. The germline gives CDR1 WNHNN, CDR2 SYGVQD (reference sequence).

This CDR3 is CAWSVAGQGIGGELFF. CDR3 sequence (DNA): TGTGCCTGGAGTGTAGCCGGACAGGGGATCGGCGGGGAGCTGTTTTTT. The gene calls are TRBV30 and TRBJ2-2; 9 positions match TRBD1. The CDR3 contains 16 residues. Germline loops: CDR1 GTSNPN, CDR2 SVGIG (reference sequence). Unmatched junction bases numbered 9, after V lost 0 bases and J lost 7 bases.

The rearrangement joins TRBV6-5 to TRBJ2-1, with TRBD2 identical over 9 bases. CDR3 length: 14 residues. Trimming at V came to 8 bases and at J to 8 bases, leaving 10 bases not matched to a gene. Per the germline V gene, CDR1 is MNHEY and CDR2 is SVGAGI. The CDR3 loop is CASRRASGAHEQFF. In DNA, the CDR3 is TGTGCCAGCCGGAGGGCTAGCGGGGCCCATGAGCAGTTCTTC.

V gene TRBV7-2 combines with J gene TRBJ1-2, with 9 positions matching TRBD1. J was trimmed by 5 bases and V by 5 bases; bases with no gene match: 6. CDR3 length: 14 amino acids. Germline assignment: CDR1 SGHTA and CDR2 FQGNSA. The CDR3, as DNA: TGTGCCAGCAGCGCCCAGGGACAGGGATATGGCTACACCTTC. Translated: CASSAQGQGYGYTF.

Here the CDR3 reads CASSFGGFGEQYF. The CDR3 bases are TGTGCCAGCAGCTTCGGAGGGTTTGGCGAGCAGTACTTC. The J gene is TRBJ2-7, the V gene TRBV5-6, with D tentatively TRBD2 (6 bases). Germline V gene sequence: CDR1 SGHDT, CDR2 YYEEEE. The CDR3 contains 13 residues. Trimming removed 2 bases at V and 6 bases at J, with 12 bases between.

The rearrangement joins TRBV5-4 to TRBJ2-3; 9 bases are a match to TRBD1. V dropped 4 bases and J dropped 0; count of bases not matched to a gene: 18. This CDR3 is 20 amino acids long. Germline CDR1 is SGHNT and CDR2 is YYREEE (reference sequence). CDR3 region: CASSPFGGTGRGSSTDTQYF. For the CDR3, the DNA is TGTGCCAGCAGCCCCTTTGGCGGGACAGGGAGGGGGAGTAGCACAGATACGCAGTATTTT.

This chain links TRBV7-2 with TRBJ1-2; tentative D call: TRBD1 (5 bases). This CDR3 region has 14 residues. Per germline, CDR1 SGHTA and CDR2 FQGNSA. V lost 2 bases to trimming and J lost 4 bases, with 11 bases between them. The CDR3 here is CASSLQGDVYGYTF. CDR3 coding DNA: TGTGCCAGCAGCTTACAGGGTGACGTCTATGGCTACACCTTC.

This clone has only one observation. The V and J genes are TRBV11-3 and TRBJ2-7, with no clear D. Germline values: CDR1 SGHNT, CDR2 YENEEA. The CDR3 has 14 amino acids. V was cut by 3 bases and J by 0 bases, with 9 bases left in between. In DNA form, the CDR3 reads TGTGCCAGCAGCTTCCTGTCGGGCTCCTACGAGCAGTACTTC. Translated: CASSFLSGSYEQYF.

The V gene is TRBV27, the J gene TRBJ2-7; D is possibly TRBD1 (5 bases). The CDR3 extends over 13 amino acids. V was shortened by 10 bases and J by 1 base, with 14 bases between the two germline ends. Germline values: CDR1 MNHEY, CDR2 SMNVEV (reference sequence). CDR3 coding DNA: TGTGCCATTAGGGGCAGATCGTCCTACGAGCAGTACTTC. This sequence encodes CAIRGRSSYEQYF.

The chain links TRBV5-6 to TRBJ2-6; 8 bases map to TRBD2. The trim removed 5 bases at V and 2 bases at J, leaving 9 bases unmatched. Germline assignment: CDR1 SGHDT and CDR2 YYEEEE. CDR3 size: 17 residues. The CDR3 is CASRRGTSIAGANVLTF. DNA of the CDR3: TGTGCCAGCAGACGCGGGACTAGTATCGCTGGGGCCAACGTCCTGACTTTC.

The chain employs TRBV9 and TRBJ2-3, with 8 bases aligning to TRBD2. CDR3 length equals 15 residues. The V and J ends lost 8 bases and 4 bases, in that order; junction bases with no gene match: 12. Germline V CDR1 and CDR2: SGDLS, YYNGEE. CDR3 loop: CASGDTGGGSDTQYF. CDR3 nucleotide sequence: TGTGCCAGTGGAGATACCGGCGGGGGGTCAGATACGCAGTATTTT.

The chain's CDR3 is CASSASGVYNEQFF. For the CDR3, the DNA is TGTGCCAGCAGCGCGAGCGGGGTCTACAATGAGCAGTTCTTC. This chain joins TRBV9 and TRBJ2-1, with TRBD2 identical over 7 bases. The CDR3 runs to 14 residues. V shed 3 bases and J 3 bases; nucleotides not matched to a gene: 3. Germline V gene sequence: CDR1 SGDLS, CDR2 YYNGEE. Full variable domain (missing parts from reference TRBV9 and TRBJ2-1): DSGVTQTPKHLITATGQRVTLRCSPRSGDLSVYWYQQSLDQGLQFLIQYYNGEERAKGNILERFSAQQFPDLHSELNLSSLELGDSALYFCASSASGVYNEQFFGPGTRLTVL.

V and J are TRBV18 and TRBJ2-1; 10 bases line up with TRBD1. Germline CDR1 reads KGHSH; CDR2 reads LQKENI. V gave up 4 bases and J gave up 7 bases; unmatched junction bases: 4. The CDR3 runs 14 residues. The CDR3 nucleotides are TGTGCCAGCTCACGGGAGGACAGGGGGAATGAGCAGTTCTTC. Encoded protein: CASSREDRGNEQFF.

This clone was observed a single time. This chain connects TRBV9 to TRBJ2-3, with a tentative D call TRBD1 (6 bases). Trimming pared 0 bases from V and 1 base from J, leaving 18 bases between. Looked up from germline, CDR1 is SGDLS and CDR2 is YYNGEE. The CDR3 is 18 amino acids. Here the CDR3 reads CASSVARWGQEGTDTQYF. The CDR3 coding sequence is TGTGCCAGCAGCGTAGCTCGGTGGGGGCAGGAAGGCACAGATACGCAGTATTTT.

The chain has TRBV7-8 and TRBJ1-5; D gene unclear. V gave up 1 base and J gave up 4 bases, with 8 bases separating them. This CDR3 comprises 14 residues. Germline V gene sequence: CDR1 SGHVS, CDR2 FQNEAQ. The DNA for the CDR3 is TGTGCCAGCAGCTTAGGGCGGGATAATCAGCCCCAGCATTTT. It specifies CASSLGRDNQPQHF.

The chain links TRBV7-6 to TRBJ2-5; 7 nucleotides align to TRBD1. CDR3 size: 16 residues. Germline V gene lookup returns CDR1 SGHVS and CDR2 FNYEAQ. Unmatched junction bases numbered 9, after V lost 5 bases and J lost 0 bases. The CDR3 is CASSPAGTVNQETQYF. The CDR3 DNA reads TGTGCCAGCAGCCCCGCCGGGACAGTAAACCAAGAGACCCAGTACTTC.